This TCR beta chain originates from a study of glioma-infiltrating T cells. Using RNA template, CDR3s of TCR alpha and beta were amplified with iRepertoire arm-PCR. TCRdb redid the calling of the multiplex PCR reads with MiXCR, one entry per CDR3 protein. The sample holds approximately 400,000 distinct CDR3 sequences; about two fifths are singletons and the top ten take around 12%. Trimming removed 10 bases at V and 1 base at J, with 14 bases between. Germline loops: CDR1 LNHDA, CDR2 SQIVND (reference sequence). The CDR3 extends over 14 amino acids. General study points: Gliomas, especially low-grade, showed above-expected tissue-blood divergence; non-neoplastic patients showed below. Tissue and blood shared very few CDR3 sequences. Shared blood CDR3 signature motifs marked patients with low tissue-blood divergence.

This clonotype was counted a few times. Its antigen is currently unknown. V gene TRBV19 combines with J gene TRBJ1-5; D ambiguous. This receptor was obtained from a human donor with low-grade glioma or glioblastoma, undergoing nonglioma brain surgery, or in good health (not recorded which). Sample: glioma tissue, nonneoplastic brain tissue, or PBMCs (not recorded which). This CDR3 reads CATSSERSNQPQHF. DNA of the CDR3: TGTGCCACCTCCAGCGAGAGGAGCAATCAGCCCCAGCATTTT.